The source of this TCR beta chain is a study of T cells in Graves' hyperthyroidism and ophthalmopathy. Germline V gene lookup returns CDR1 SEHNR and CDR2 FQNEAQ (reference sequence). Trimming shortened V by 5 bases and J by 5 bases, and 15 bases separated the two germline ends. The CDR3 has 15 residues. From more than 8 ml of fresh peripheral blood, PBMCs were isolated. Amplification targeted TCR beta CDR3 regions from RNA transcripts. TCR CDR3 regions were first amplified by RT-PCR with HTBI primers. TCRdb reprocessed the multiplex PCR reads via MiXCR and lists one record per CDR3 protein. The profile covers around 600,000 distinct CDR3 sequences, with approximately 15% appearing a single time and 12% taken by the ten largest. Ten or more counts support this clonotype.

The source material was blood. The clonotype was recovered from a woman aged 50 to 65 with Graves' ophthalmopathy. This chain uses TRBV7-9 with TRBJ2-2; no clear D gene. The CDR3 DNA sequence: TGTGCCAGCAGCCCCATGGATGGCAGGACCGGGGAGCTGTTTTTT. It yields the protein CASSPMDGRTGELFF.